This TCR beta chain appears in the sequencing data of a study of blood T cell repertoires in COVID-19. Overall study: There were acute and convalescent COVID-19 samples, and they came from the United States, Italy and Spain. PBMCs, B-cell-depleted T cells, or T cells provided the cDNA or gDNA that made up the material.

Authors' analysis steps: How many nucleated cells were present was estimated from reference gene primer amplification. Here immunoSEQ multiplex PCR was the method, and the copy in TCRdb shows in-frame clones only, minus some. V and J calls and clone size are copied from that table; D and trimming were computed from the DNA. The table includes around 46,000 clones, about 90% detected once. The V end was cut by 0 bases, the J end by 9 bases, with 9 bases between. This CDR3 contains 12 residues. Germline CDR1 and CDR2: SGHNT and YYREEE (reference sequence). The sequenced material came from peripheral blood. The V gene is TRBV5-4, the J gene TRBJ1-2; no clear D gene. The sequence was collected from a human donor in a cohort sampled during active COVID-19. Written as DNA, the CDR3 is TGTGCCAGCAGCTTGGGGCCCGATAGCTACACCTTC. Protein: CASSLGPDSYTF.